The 30 T cell receptor beta chains listed next were all sequenced from one sample in a study of control samples from healthy donors and cancer patients. The repertoire was sequenced with immunoSEQ multiplex PCR; TCRdb's copy has only in-frame clones and lacks some. Found here are fewer than 200,000 clones, roughly 90% of them singletons; the top ten hold about 12%. Specimen: blood. The receptors shown here come from a man younger than 40 in good health.

This chain connects TRBV2 to TRBJ1-5; possibly TRBD1 for D (5 bases). Trimming removed 9 bases from V and 2 bases from J, with 17 bases in between. The CDR3 runs to 15 residues. Germline-derived CDR1 and CDR2 are SNHLY and FYNNEI. CDR3 in amino acids: CASSRGGEGNQPQHF. CDR3 DNA sequence: TGTGCCAGTAGCCGGGGGGGAGAAGGCAATCAGCCCCAGCATTTT.

The V gene is TRBV29-1, the J gene TRBJ1-3; a possible D gene is TRBD1 (6 bases). The ends were cut back, 5 bases at V and 1 base at J, with 12 bases in the middle. The CDR3 totals 14 residues. Germline loops: CDR1 SQVTM, CDR2 ANQGSEA. DNA of the CDR3: TGCAGCGTTCGGACAGAGTTTTCTGGAAACACCATATATTTT. Translation gives CSVRTEFSGNTIYF.

V and J are TRBV3-1 (or the pseudogene TRBV3-2) and TRBJ2-7; TRBD1 is a possible D gene (5 bases). The V gene's germline CDR1 is LGHDT and CDR2 YNNKEL (reference sequence). The CDR3 is 15 amino acids. Trimming cost V 5 bases and J 2 bases, with 16 bases left between them. The CDR3 loop reads CASSIIHDSTYEQYF. The CDR3 bases are TGTGCCAGCAGCATAATACACGACAGTACCTACGAGCAGTACTTC.

The sample holds a few counts of this clone. The rearrangement joins TRBV9 to TRBJ2-5; a possible D gene is TRBD1 (6 bases). Trimming shortened V by 3 bases and J by 5 bases, and 14 bases separated the two germline ends. Germline V lookup: CDR1 SGDLS, CDR2 YYNGEE. This CDR3 has 14 residues. The CDR3 region is CASSEGQGWETQYF. The CDR3 DNA is TGTGCCAGCAGCGAGGGGCAGGGGTGGGAGACCCAGTACTTC.

This chain joins TRBV19 and TRBJ1-5; possible D gene TRBD1, 6 bases. V was pared by 1 base and J by 2 bases, with 9 bases between. Looked up from germline, CDR1 is LNHDA and CDR2 is SQIVND (reference sequence). The CDR3 is 15 amino acids. DNA for the CDR3: TGTGCCAGTAGTATAGTCCGACAGGGCAATCAGCCCCAGCATTTT. Its translation is CASSIVRQGNQPQHF.

The rearrangement joins TRBV19 to TRBJ2-2; possible D gene TRBD2, 6 bases. Germline-derived CDR1 and CDR2 are LNHDA and SQIVND (reference sequence). Trimming took off 6 bases at V and 0 bases at J, with 14 bases between the two ends. There are 16 residues in the CDR3. The CDR3 loop is CASRTRDWTNTGELFF. CDR3 DNA: TGTGCCAGTAGGACCCGGGACTGGACGAACACCGGGGAGCTGTTTTTT.

This clone was counted once. The rearrangement joins TRBV19 to TRBJ2-2, with D possibly being TRBD1 or TRBD2 (5 bases each). The CDR3 is made up of 14 amino acids. Germline V CDR1 and CDR2: LNHDA, SQIVND (reference sequence). V gave up 10 bases and J gave up 4 bases, with 16 bases separating them. CDR3 residues: CAISRGVGTGELFF. As DNA, the CDR3 is TGTGCCATCTCTCGGGGCGTGGGCACCGGGGAGCTGTTTTTT.

The chain joins TRBV7-2 to TRBJ2-7; 10 bases match TRBD2. CDR1 is SGHTA and CDR2 is FQGNSA in the germline V gene. This CDR3 has 15 residues. The ends lost 5 bases at V and 5 bases at J; junction bases unmatched: 9. CDR3 in DNA: TGTGCCAGCAGCCCCCTAGCGGGAGTTGTCGACGAGCAGTACTTC. Amino acid sequence: CASSPLAGVVDEQYF.

The chain uses TRBV28 and TRBJ1-2; 8 positions agree with TRBD1. The CDR3 covers 14 residues. The V gene end was trimmed by 2 bases and the J gene end by 3 bases; junction bases not matched to a gene: 2. Germline CDR1 and CDR2: MDHEN and SYDVKM. The CDR3 nucleotides are TGTGCCAGCAGTTTACCGACAGGGGACTATGGCTACACCTTC. Translated, it gives CASSLPTGDYGYTF.

This chain links TRBV4-2 with TRBJ2-5; no definite D call. The CDR3 is made up of 16 amino acids. V was shortened by 5 bases and J by 3 bases, with 19 bases between the two germline ends. Germline V gene data show CDR1 as LGHNA and CDR2 as YNFKEQ. The CDR3 nucleotides are TGTGCCAGCAGCTGGATTAGGCAGGCCGCTAAAGAGACCCAGTACTTC. Translation gives CASSWIRQAAKETQYF.

The chain recombines TRBV7-3 with TRBJ1-6; a possible D gene is TRBD1 (5 bases). The CDR3 spans 13 residues. Germline V gives CDR1 SGHTA, CDR2 FQGTGA. The ends were cut back, 4 bases at V and 10 bases at J, with 11 bases in the middle. This chain's CDR3 is CASSSQEGSPLHF. CDR3 bases: TGTGCCAGCAGCTCACAGGAGGGCTCACCCCTCCACTTT.

The CDR3 sequence: CATSNREANQPQHF. The DNA of the CDR3 is TGTGCCACCAGTAACAGGGAGGCCAATCAGCCCCAGCATTTT. The chain is built from TRBV24-1 and TRBJ1-5; TRBD1 might be the D (6 bases). The CDR3 consists of 14 residues. Germline V gene sequence: CDR1 KGHDR, CDR2 SFDVKD. Trimming stripped 6 bases from V and 3 bases from J, with 11 bases between.

V usage is TRBV7-7 and J usage is TRBJ1-1; D not certain. V lost 1 base and J lost 2, with 5 bases in between. Germline values: CDR1 SSHAT, CDR2 FNYEAQ (reference sequence). This CDR3 comprises 13 residues. The CDR3 bases are TGTGCCAGCAGCTTAGACAGAAACACTGAAGCTTTCTTT. Translating it yields CASSLDRNTEAFF.

V and J are TRBV7-2 and TRBJ2-1; 7 bases fit TRBD1. Looked up from germline, CDR1 is SGHTA and CDR2 is FQGNSA. V trimming: 5 bases; J trimming: 9 bases; junction bases outside the gene matches: 7. The CDR3 is 13 residues long. CDR3 region: CASSANRGREQFF. CDR3 DNA sequence: TGTGCCAGCAGCGCGAACAGGGGACGTGAGCAGTTCTTC.

The chain uses TRBV9 and TRBJ2-2; TRBD2 agrees at 9 bases. The length of the CDR3 is 14 residues. Germline V gene lookup returns CDR1 SGDLS and CDR2 YYNGEE. After removal of 5 bases from V and 1 base from J, the junction contained 0 bases not matched to a gene. The CDR3 DNA reads as TGTGCCAGCAGGACTAGCGGGAACACCGGGGAGCTGTTTTTT. It is translated as CASRTSGNTGELFF.

The chain links TRBV27 to TRBJ2-1, with 14 bases identical to TRBD2. This CDR3 has 16 amino acids. The trim removed 3 bases at V and 6 bases at J, leaving 4 bases unmatched. Germline values: CDR1 MNHEY, CDR2 SMNVEV (reference sequence). CDR3 DNA sequence: TGTGCCAGCAGTTTCCGGGGGACTAGCGGGGGCAATGAGCAGTTCTTC. Translation gives CASSFRGTSGGNEQFF.

The rearrangement joins TRBV7-3 to TRBJ2-6, with D unclear. V lost 5 bases to trimming and J lost 0 bases, with 8 bases between them. The length of the CDR3 is 15 residues. From germline, CDR1 is SGHTA and CDR2 FQGTGA. CDR3 sequence reads: CASSLGLSGANVLTF. The CDR3, as DNA: TGTGCCAGCAGCCTGGGCCTCTCTGGGGCCAACGTCCTGACTTTC.

The rearrangement links TRBV5-1 to TRBJ2-2; D not certain. The CDR3 totals 13 residues. CDR1 and CDR2 from the germline V gene are SGHRS and YFSETQ. V gave up 0 bases and J gave up 5 bases, with 5 bases separating them. CDR3 protein: CASSLARTGELFF. CDR3 coding DNA: TGCGCCAGCAGCTTGGCCAGGACCGGGGAGCTGTTTTTT.

The chain employs TRBV10-3 and TRBJ2-5; perhaps D is TRBD1 or TRBD2 (6 bases each). The CDR3 is 11 residues long. Trimming removed 10 bases at V and 9 bases at J, with 15 bases between. Germline V gives CDR1 ENHRY, CDR2 SYGVKD. DNA of the CDR3: TGTGCCACGGCGGGGCAGGGGCCCCAGTACTTC. Protein product: CATAGQGPQYF.

The rearrangement joins TRBV27 to TRBJ2-1, with D perhaps matching TRBD2 (5 bases). V was clipped by 8 bases and J by 9 bases, with 17 bases between them. The CDR3 loop spans 13 amino acids. Germline V lookup: CDR1 MNHEY, CDR2 SMNVEV (reference sequence). CDR3 loop: CASGNRGWTEQFF. CDR3 DNA: TGTGCCAGCGGGAATCGAGGGTGGACTGAGCAGTTCTTC.

This clone was counted once. The chain carries TRBV10-3 and TRBJ2-5; 7 bases match TRBD2. Trimming at V came to 6 bases and at J to 0 bases, leaving 1 base not matched to a gene. CDR1 is ENHRY, CDR2 SYGVKD, per germline. The CDR3 runs 13 residues. CDR3 sequence reads: CAIRREDQETQYF. CDR3 nucleotides: TGTGCCATCAGACGGGAGGACCAAGAGACCCAGTACTTC.

This clone has a count of ten or more. This chain uses TRBV7-8 with TRBJ2-1; D perhaps matches TRBD2 (6 bases). V lost 0 bases and J lost 2, with 11 bases in between. The germline CDR1 and CDR2 sequences are SGHVS and FQNEAQ. CDR3 length: 16 amino acids. The CDR3 here is CASSLAGGTTYNEQFF. CDR3 coding DNA: TGTGCCAGCAGCTTAGCCGGCGGGACCACCTACAATGAGCAGTTCTTC.

The rearrangement joins TRBV6-6 to TRBJ2-7, with 7 bases fitting TRBD1. CDR1 is MNHNY, CDR2 SVGAGI, per germline (reference sequence). CDR3 size: 13 residues. Trimming removed 7 bases from V and 1 base from J; junction bases left unmatched: 4. CDR3 DNA sequence: TGTGCCAGCACTAGACAGGGATCCTACGAGCAGTACTTC. It yields the protein CASTRQGSYEQYF.

The V and J genes are TRBV9 and TRBJ2-5, with 12 bases that match TRBD2. Germline CDR1 is SGDLS and CDR2 is YYNGEE. V dropped 3 bases and J dropped 2; count of bases not matched to a gene: 5. This CDR3 region has 16 residues. The DNA for the CDR3 is TGTGCCAGCAGCGCGACTAGCGGGGGCTTTCAAGAGACCCAGTACTTC. Its translation: CASSATSGGFQETQYF.

This clone showed up just once. The genes are TRBV18 and TRBJ2-1, with 15 bases lining up with TRBD2. From germline, CDR1 is KGHSH and CDR2 LQKENI. After removal of 3 bases from V and 0 bases from J, the junction contained 6 bases not matched to a gene. The CDR3 contains 19 residues. Here the CDR3 DNA reads TGTGCCAGCTCACCCCTGGGACTAGCGGGAGGCTACTCCTACAATGAGCAGTTCTTC. This encodes CASSPLGLAGGYSYNEQFF.

The V and J genes are TRBV28 and TRBJ1-5; D not resolved. The CDR3 spans 14 residues. The V end was cut by 7 bases, the J end by 6 bases, with 16 bases between. The germline V gene has CDR1 MDHEN and CDR2 SYDVKM. The CDR3 DNA reads TGTGCCAGCAATCTACCGCTTATCGGTCAGCCCCAGCATTTT. This encodes CASNLPLIGQPQHF.

This sequence joins TRBV7-9 and TRBJ1-2; D is unresolved. This CDR3 spans 14 amino acids. The germline V gene encodes CDR1 SEHNR and CDR2 FQNEAQ (reference sequence). V was clipped by 5 bases and J by 8 bases, with 18 bases between them. The chain's CDR3 is CASSPRPTGRGYTF. CDR3 coding DNA: TGTGCCAGCAGCCCACGACCGACCGGGAGGGGCTACACCTTC.

The V gene is TRBV27, the J gene TRBJ2-3; 14 positions agree with TRBD2. V was clipped by 10 bases and J by 4 bases; unmatched bases: 7. Germline V gene sequence: CDR1 MNHEY, CDR2 SMNVEV (reference sequence). The CDR3 is 15 amino acids. CDR3 nucleotide sequence: TGTGCCACCAAGGGGACTAGCGGGAGTTCAGATACGCAGTATTTT. This codes for CATKGTSGSSDTQYF.

The chain has TRBV9 and TRBJ1-4, with D unresolved. Germline CDR1 reads SGDLS; CDR2 reads YYNGEE. V was clipped by 3 bases and J by 4 bases, with 19 bases between them. This CDR3 contains 17 residues. The CDR3 nucleotides are TGTGCCAGCAGCGCTTTTATCCCGGGAGGTGATAATGAAAAACTGTTTTTT. This translates into CASSAFIPGGDNEKLFF.

This chain connects TRBV2 to TRBJ1-1, with 8 bases lining up with TRBD1. Germline-derived CDR1 and CDR2 are SNHLY and FYNNEI. J lost 0 bases, V lost 2 bases, and 2 bases had no gene match. The CDR3 sequence is 15 residues long. The DNA of the CDR3 is TGTGCCAGCAGTGAACAGGGGGCGGTGAACACTGAAGCTTTCTTT. It specifies CASSEQGAVNTEAFF.